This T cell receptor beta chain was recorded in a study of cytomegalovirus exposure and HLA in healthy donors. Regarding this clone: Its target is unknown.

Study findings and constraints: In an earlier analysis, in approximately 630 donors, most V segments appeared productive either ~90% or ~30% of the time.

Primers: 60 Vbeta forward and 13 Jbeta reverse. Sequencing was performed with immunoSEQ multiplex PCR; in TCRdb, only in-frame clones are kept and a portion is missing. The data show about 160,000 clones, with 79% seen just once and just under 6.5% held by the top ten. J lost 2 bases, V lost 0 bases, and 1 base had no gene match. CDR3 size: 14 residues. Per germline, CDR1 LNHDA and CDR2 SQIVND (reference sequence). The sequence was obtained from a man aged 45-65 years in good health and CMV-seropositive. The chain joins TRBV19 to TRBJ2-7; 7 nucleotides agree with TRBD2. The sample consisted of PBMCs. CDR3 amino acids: CASSIDGTTYEQYF. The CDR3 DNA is TGTGCCAGTAGTATAGACGGGACTACCTACGAGCAGTACTTC.